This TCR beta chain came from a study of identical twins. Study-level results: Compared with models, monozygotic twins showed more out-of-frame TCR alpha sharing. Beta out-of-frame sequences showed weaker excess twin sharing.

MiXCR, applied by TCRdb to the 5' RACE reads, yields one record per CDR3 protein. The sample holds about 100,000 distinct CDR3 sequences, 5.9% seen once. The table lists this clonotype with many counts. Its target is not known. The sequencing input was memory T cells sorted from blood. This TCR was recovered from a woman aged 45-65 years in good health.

Here the CDR3 DNA reads TGTGCCAGCAGCGCCGGACAGGGGGTCGGACAGCCCCAGCATTTT. Its translation is CASSAGQGVGQPQHF. This chain links TRBV11-2 with TRBJ1-5, with 10 bases matching TRBD1. Trimming removed 5 bases from V and 7 bases from J; junction bases left unmatched: 8. Germline assignment: CDR1 SGHAT and CDR2 FQNNGV. This CDR3 spans 15 amino acids.